This T cell receptor (beta chain) was sequenced in a study of control samples from healthy donors and cancer patients. Sequenced by immunoSEQ multiplex PCR; TCRdb stores in-frame clones only, minus some. The table records about 120,000 clones, roughly 90% of them present only once. The CDR3 has 14 residues. V gave up 5 bases and J gave up 1 base; unmatched junction bases: 4. CDR1 is MGHRA and CDR2 is YSYEKL in the germline V gene. The TCR originated in a man over 45 in good health. The sample comprised blood. The chain links TRBV4-1 to TRBJ1-1; 7 bases are a match to TRBD1. DNA of the CDR3: TGCGCCAGCAGCAGGGGACAGCAGAACACTGAAGCTTTCTTT. Translation: CASSRGQQNTEAFF.